These 22 T cell receptor beta chains originate from one sample sequenced in a study of CD8 T cells in Susac syndrome. Reverse transcription of roughly 0.45 to 1 ug RNA used random hexamers. TCRdb re-derived calls from the immunoSEQ multiplex PCR reads in MiXCR, one entry per CDR3 protein. The sample gives approximately 120,000 distinct CDR3 sequences, around 94% of which show up once; roughly 0.087% is in the top ten. The sequenced material came from CD4+ T cells from PBMCs. Receptors originate from a human donor in good health.

This chain joins TRBV20-1 and TRBJ2-5; 7 nucleotides match TRBD1. The CDR3 consists of 13 residues. Germline V gene sequence: CDR1 DFQATT, CDR2 SNEGSKA (reference sequence). With V trimmed by 4 bases and J by 1 base, 3 bases remained unmatched. The CDR3 DNA follows: TGCAGTGCTACAGGGACAGTCCAAGAGACCCAGTACTTC. Translating gives CSATGTVQETQYF.

The rearrangement uses TRBV30 and TRBJ2-6; D not resolved. From germline, CDR1 is GTSNPN and CDR2 SVGIG (reference sequence). The germline V and J ends were trimmed by 6 bases and 9 bases, with 6 bases remaining between them. CDR3 length: 10 amino acids. The CDR3 DNA sequence: TGTGCCTGTTACCACAACGTCCTGACTTTC. This encodes CACYHNVLTF.

In its sample, this clonotype was seen once. The rearrangement joins TRBV20-1 to TRBJ1-2; no definite D call. CDR1 DFQATT and CDR2 SNEGSKA come from the germline V gene (reference sequence). The CDR3 has 12 amino acids. V gave up 5 bases and J gave up 2 bases, with 9 bases separating them. DNA of the CDR3: TGCAGTGCTGCTTCTGGGAACTATGGCTACACCTTC. It encodes CSAASGNYGYTF.

The V call is TRBV19, the J call TRBJ1-1, with 7 bases identical to TRBD1. Unmatched junction bases numbered 4, after V lost 8 bases and J lost 1 base. CDR1 and CDR2 from the germline V gene are LNHDA and SQIVND (reference sequence). The CDR3 has 13 amino acids. The CDR3 is CASSDRPNTEAFF. The CDR3 DNA reads TGTGCCAGTTCGGACAGGCCGAACACTGAAGCTTTCTTT.

This clonotype was seen a single time. This sequence joins TRBV6-5 and TRBJ2-7; tentatively, D is TRBD2 (5 bases). Trimming removed 0 bases from V and 2 bases from J, with 17 bases in between. The germline CDR1 and CDR2 sequences are MNHEY and SVGAGI. There are 17 residues in the CDR3. This CDR3 is CASSYSTAREPPYEQYF. In nucleotides, the CDR3 is TGTGCCAGCAGTTACTCGACGGCCCGGGAACCTCCCTACGAGCAGTACTTC.

The rearrangement joins TRBV30 to TRBJ2-7, with 7 bases identical to TRBD1. V shed 0 bases and J 4 bases; nucleotides not matched to a gene: 6. CDR1 is GTSNPN, CDR2 SVGIG, per germline (reference sequence). This CDR3 spans 14 amino acids. CDR3 nucleotide sequence: TGTGCCTGGAGTGTGATTTCAGGGGGATACGAGCAGTACTTC. Its protein product is CAWSVISGGYEQYF. Full variable domain (missing parts from reference TRBV30 and TRBJ2-7): SQTIHQWPATLVQPVGSPLSLECTVEGTSNPNLYWYRQAAGRGLQLLFYSVGIGQISSEVPQNLSASRPQDRQFILSSKKLLLSDSGFYLCAWSVISGGYEQYFGPGTRLTVT.

V gene TRBV2 combines with J gene TRBJ1-5; D is ambiguous. CDR3 size: 15 residues. V was trimmed by 1 base and J by 2 bases, leaving 9 bases between them. Germline-derived CDR1 and CDR2 are SNHLY and FYNNEI. The CDR3 is CASSEGALGNQPQHF. The CDR3 DNA follows: TGTGCCAGCAGTGAAGGAGCCCTGGGCAATCAGCCCCAGCATTTT.

V and J are TRBV6-5 and TRBJ2-5; the D gene is possibly TRBD1 (5 bases). CDR3 length: 11 amino acids. Germline CDR1 is MNHEY and CDR2 is SVGAGI. V lost 6 bases and J 7 bases, leaving 9 bases between the germline ends. The CDR3 region is CASRPRGTQYF. CDR3 bases: TGTGCCAGCAGGCCAAGGGGGACCCAGTACTTC.

The rearrangement links TRBV18 to TRBJ1-1, with 9 bases identical to TRBD1. The CDR3 is 13 amino acids. CDR1 is KGHSH and CDR2 is LQKENI in the germline V gene. V was pared by 6 bases and J by 7 bases, with 6 bases of the junction left unmatched. CDR3 nucleotide sequence: TGTGCCAGCTCCCCCTCGGGACAGGGTGAAGCTTTCTTT. Residues: CASSPSGQGEAFF.

The V call is TRBV7-2, the J call TRBJ1-2; no reliable D call. The V and J ends lost 3 bases and 3 bases respectively, with 8 bases between them. The CDR3 is 13 amino acids. The germline CDR1 and CDR2 sequences are SGHTA and FQGNSA. CDR3 loop: CASSFSQHYGYTF. The CDR3 DNA reads TGTGCCAGCAGCTTTTCACAGCACTATGGCTACACCTTC.

The rearrangement links TRBV29-1 to TRBJ1-1, with a weak D call TRBD1 (6 bases). The CDR3 totals 15 residues. The ends were cut back, 0 bases at V and 7 bases at J, with 18 bases in the middle. The germline gives CDR1 SQVTM, CDR2 ANQGSEA. In nucleotides, the CDR3 is TGCAGCGTTGAAGAGCGGGGTTCGGGGGCCGTTGAAGCTTTCTTT. This sequence encodes CSVEERGSGAVEAFF.

The chain is built from TRBV28 and TRBJ2-5; D unresolved. The V end lost 5 bases, the J end lost 3 bases, and 13 bases lay between the germline ends. The germline CDR1 and CDR2 sequences are MDHEN and SYDVKM. The CDR3 contains 14 residues. The DNA for the CDR3 is TGTGCCAGCAGTCTGGCAGGTTCCGAAGAGACCCAGTACTTC. This gives the protein CASSLAGSEETQYF.

This chain links TRBV29-1 with TRBJ2-3; no clear D. Between the trimmed V and J ends, which lost 0 bases and 0 bases, there was a span of 10 bases. The CDR3 is 15 residues long. Per germline, CDR1 SQVTM and CDR2 ANQGSEA. This CDR3 reads CSVEDATPSTDTQYF. CDR3 coding DNA: TGCAGCGTTGAAGATGCCACTCCTAGCACAGATACGCAGTATTTT.

Here the CDR3 DNA reads TGTGCCAGCAGCCTGGCCGGGACTAGCGGATACGAGCAGTACTTC. Translating gives CASSLAGTSGYEQYF. The chain carries TRBV5-4 and TRBJ2-7; 11 bases match TRBD2. Trimming at V came to 4 bases and at J to 4 bases, leaving 7 bases not matched to a gene. Germline V gene lookup returns CDR1 SGHNT and CDR2 YYREEE (reference sequence). This CDR3 is built from 15 residues. The full variable domain, its missing parts supplied by reference TRBV5-4 and TRBJ2-7, is ETGVTQSPTHLIKTRGQQVTLRCSSQSGHNTVSWYQQALGQGPQFIFQYYREEENGRGNFPPRFSGLQFPNYSSELNVNALELDDSALYLCASSLAGTSGYEQYFGPGTRLTVT.

This sequence joins TRBV7-2 and TRBJ2-5; possible D gene TRBD1, 6 bases. This CDR3 has 17 residues. Germline-derived CDR1 and CDR2 are SGHTA and FQGNSA. V shed 1 base and J shed 5 bases, with 20 bases lying between them. CDR3 in DNA: TGTGCCAGCAGCTTAGTTAACGGGGAGTTTCAGGGGGAGACCCAGTACTTC. Translated: CASSLVNGEFQGETQYF.

The rearrangement links TRBV30 to TRBJ2-3; D possibly matches TRBD1 or TRBD2 (5 bases each). The V and J ends lost 1 base and 6 bases respectively, with 11 bases between them. Germline assignment: CDR1 GTSNPN and CDR2 SVGIG (reference sequence). The CDR3 has 13 residues. CDR3 in amino acids: CAWSGGPPDTQYF. The CDR3 DNA is TGTGCCTGGAGTGGGGGACCCCCGGATACGCAGTATTTT.

The rearrangement links TRBV3-1 to TRBJ1-2; a weak D match, TRBD1 (5 bases). The CDR3 length is 14 residues. Trimming shortened V by 4 bases and J by 8 bases, and 17 bases separated the two germline ends. Germline assignment: CDR1 LGHDT and CDR2 YNNKEL (reference sequence). DNA of the CDR3: TGTGCCAGCAGCCTGGGCGGGGGACCCAGCGGCTACACCTTC. It codes for CASSLGGGPSGYTF.

This clonotype was detected once. The chain uses TRBV20-1 and TRBJ2-1, with TRBD2 as a possible D gene (6 bases). The length of the CDR3 is 18 residues. Trimming pared 6 bases from V and 3 bases from J, leaving 27 bases between. From germline, CDR1 is DFQATT and CDR2 SNEGSKA (reference sequence). In DNA, the CDR3 is TGCAGTGCCCGGGACTCCTCGCCACGGTCGGGCCTCTACAATGAGCAGTTCTTC. As protein: CSARDSSPRSGLYNEQFF.

This clonotype is a singleton in its sample. This chain connects TRBV18 to TRBJ1-1; D is possibly TRBD1 (6 bases). Between the trimmed V and J ends, which lost 6 bases and 0 bases, there was a span of 14 bases. CDR1 and CDR2 (germline): KGHSH, LQKENI. This CDR3 spans 15 amino acids. The CDR3 is CASSRRQDMNTEAFF. The CDR3 DNA sequence: TGTGCCAGCTCGCGTCGACAGGATATGAACACTGAAGCTTTCTTT.

This chain uses TRBV6-2 or TRBV6-3 with TRBJ2-5; 7 bases align to TRBD2. Germline V lookup: CDR1 MNHEY, CDR2 SVGEGT. The V segment lost 4 bases and the J segment 7 bases; nucleotides outside the gene matches: 12. The CDR3 covers 15 residues. The CDR3 is CASSLDSGPYRTQYF. For the CDR3, the DNA is TGTGCCAGCAGTTTGGATAGCGGGCCTTATAGGACCCAGTACTTC.

The chain carries TRBV5-1 and TRBJ2-7; 8 bases match TRBD1. The CDR3 totals 14 residues. Trimming cost V 1 base and J 3 bases; bases outside gene matches: 3. The germline CDR1 and CDR2 sequences are SGHRS and YFSETQ. The CDR3 sequence is CASSLTGGNYEQYF. The CDR3 coding sequence is TGCGCCAGCAGCTTGACAGGGGGGAACTACGAGCAGTACTTC.

The chain is built from TRBV27 and TRBJ2-1; D remains unclear. The V gene's germline CDR1 is MNHEY and CDR2 SMNVEV (reference sequence). CDR3 length equals 14 residues. V was cut by 7 bases and J by 2 bases, with 12 bases left in between. This CDR3 is CASTAEPPYNEQFF. DNA of the CDR3: TGTGCCAGCACCGCAGAACCCCCCTACAATGAGCAGTTCTTC.